Presented here are 8 T cell receptor beta chains from one specimen sequenced in a study of T cell changes during pregnancy in multiple sclerosis (dated by TCRdb to the late 2010s). Library creation used the immunoSEQ multiplex PCR assay. TCRdb limited this immuneACCESS table to in-frame rearrangements with V and J called. A share of clones is missing; checked studies link under half to unresolved V genes, and the rest is unexplained. Present in this sample are about 53,000 clones, around nine tenths of which were seen just once. The top ten constitute around 0.49% of the sample. The input for sequencing was CD4+ T cells from peripheral blood mononuclear cells, taken in the third trimester of pregnancy. Receptor source: a female donor with multiple sclerosis, enrolled in a pregnancy study.

The rearrangement uses TRBV6-1 and TRBJ2-2; 7 bases line up with TRBD1. Germline-derived CDR1 and CDR2 are MNHNS and SASEGT. The ends lost 3 bases at V and 1 base at J; junction bases unmatched: 11. The CDR3 loop spans 18 amino acids. The CDR3 DNA follows: TGTGCCAGCAGTGACTTAGACAGGGTCGACTGGAACACCGGGGAGCTGTTTTTT. This codes for CASSDLDRVDWNTGELFF.

V usage is TRBV2 and J usage is TRBJ1-4; D perhaps matches TRBD1 (5 bases). V lost 5 bases to trimming and J lost 5 bases, with 12 bases between them. Germline V gene data show CDR1 as SNHLY and CDR2 as FYNNEI. The CDR3 extends over 14 amino acids. CDR3 nucleotide sequence: TGTGCCAGCAGTCCGTTAGACAGAAATGAAAAACTGTTTTTT. Translation gives CASSPLDRNEKLFF.

In its sample, this clone was seen a few times. V and J are TRBV10-3 and TRBJ1-1; D possibly corresponds to TRBD1 (5 bases). The germline gives CDR1 ENHRY, CDR2 SYGVKD. The CDR3 extends over 11 amino acids. The germline V and J ends were trimmed by 6 bases and 11 bases, with 13 bases remaining between them. CDR3 DNA sequence: TGTGCCATCAGGGGGCCAACCGGGGCTTTCTTT. This sequence encodes CAIRGPTGAFF.

The rearrangement links TRBV19 to TRBJ2-7; 8 bases match TRBD1. In germline, CDR1 is LNHDA, CDR2 SQIVND (reference sequence). The CDR3 has 16 amino acids. Trimming removed 7 bases from V and 1 base from J; junction bases left unmatched: 12. The CDR3 sequence: CASTPTGDVPSYEQYF. In nucleotides, the CDR3 is TGTGCCAGTACCCCGACAGGGGACGTCCCTTCCTACGAGCAGTACTTC.

The rearrangement links TRBV6-5 to TRBJ1-6, with D uncertain. Germline V CDR1 and CDR2: MNHEY, SVGAGI. The V and J ends lost 0 bases and 2 bases respectively, with 8 bases between them. This CDR3 spans 16 amino acids. CDR3 protein: CASSYSEGPYNSPLHF. CDR3 DNA: TGTGCCAGCAGTTACTCAGAGGGTCCCTATAATTCACCCCTCCACTTT.

J is TRBJ2-7 and V is TRBV5-1, with 8 bases aligning to TRBD2. The V gene's germline CDR1 is SGHRS and CDR2 YFSETQ. J gave up 2 bases and V 1 base, and 11 bases lay outside the gene matches. The CDR3 consists of 17 residues. The CDR3 DNA sequence: TGCGCCAGCAGCTTGACCTCTACTAGCGGCCTACCCTACGAGCAGTACTTC. It codes for CASSLTSTSGLPYEQYF.

About this clone itself: The junction departs from the called germline gene at one end, perhaps through a read error. The chain has TRBV6-6 and TRBJ2-7, with a possible D match to TRBD2 (6 bases). The CDR3 is 12 residues long. Germline V gene lookup returns CDR1 MNHNY and CDR2 SVGAGI (reference sequence). CDR3 region: CASSYGGADRTF. The CDR3 coding sequence is TGTGCCAGCAGTTACGGAGGGGCAGACAGAACCTTC.

This sequence joins TRBV29-1 and TRBJ2-1, with 7 bases that match TRBD2. This CDR3 is 15 amino acids long. Germline CDR1 reads SQVTM; CDR2 reads ANQGSEA. With V trimmed by 0 bases and J by 3 bases, 5 bases remained unmatched. The CDR3 sequence is CSVEDERGDYNEQFF. The CDR3 DNA is TGCAGCGTTGAAGATGAGCGGGGAGACTACAATGAGCAGTTCTTC.